One sample yielded the 17 T cell receptor beta chains listed below, sequenced in a study of T cell changes during pregnancy in multiple sclerosis. The table came from immunoSEQ multiplex PCR; TCRdb's copy has only in-frame clones and leaves some out. The table lists about 70,000 clones, 90% to 95% of them singletons. The sample consisted of peripheral blood, taken in the third trimester of pregnancy. These TCRs come from a female donor in good health, enrolled as a control in a pregnancy study.

V gene TRBV2 combines with J gene TRBJ1-2, with a weak D call TRBD1 (6 bases). V gave up 6 bases and J gave up 8 bases, with 22 bases separating them. The CDR3 length is 15 residues. In germline, CDR1 is SNHLY, CDR2 FYNNEI. In nucleotides, the CDR3 is TGTGCCAGCAGCAGCTCAGGGGAGGGCTCATACGGCTACACCTTC. Translated, it gives CASSSSGEGSYGYTF. Combining the CDR3 with reference TRBV2 and TRBJ1-2 gives the whole variable domain EPEVTQTPSHQVTQMGQEVILRCVPISNHLYFYWYRQILGQKVEFLVSFYNNEISEKSEIFDDQFSVERPDGSNFTLKIRSTKLEDSAMYFCASSSSGEGSYGYTFGSGTRLTVV.

This chain joins TRBV6-4 and TRBJ1-1; tentatively, D is TRBD1 (6 bases). V was cut by 6 bases and J by 4 bases, with 12 bases left in between. The germline V gene has CDR1 MRHNA and CDR2 SNTAGT. The CDR3 runs 13 residues. The CDR3 reads CASSRGGATEAFF. Here the CDR3 DNA reads TGTGCCAGCAGCCGAGGGGGTGCCACTGAAGCTTTCTTT.

This sequence joins TRBV18 and TRBJ1-3; D is ambiguous. V was trimmed by 6 bases and J by 0 bases, leaving 12 bases between them. Germline CDR1 is KGHSH and CDR2 is LQKENI. This CDR3 spans 15 amino acids. CDR3 protein: CASSPGVSSGNTIYF. CDR3 sequence (DNA): TGTGCCAGCTCGCCGGGAGTGTCCTCTGGAAACACCATATATTTT.

The gene calls are TRBV6-5 and TRBJ2-1; D might be TRBD2 (6 bases). Looked up from germline, CDR1 is MNHEY and CDR2 is SVGAGI. Trimming left V 0 bases short and J 8 bases short, with 14 bases between. The CDR3 totals 15 residues. This CDR3 is CASSYSPTSIYEQFF. The CDR3 DNA reads TGTGCCAGCAGTTACTCCCCGACTAGTATCTATGAGCAGTTCTTC.

This clone appeared a single time. The V and J genes are TRBV19 and TRBJ1-1; tentative D call: TRBD1 (6 bases). Per the germline V gene, CDR1 is LNHDA and CDR2 is SQIVND (reference sequence). The CDR3 has 14 residues. Trimming removed 5 bases at V and 6 bases at J, with 16 bases between. This chain's CDR3 is CASSSGRGSAEAFF. CDR3 coding DNA: TGTGCCAGTAGTTCCGGGAGGGGGTCTGCTGAAGCTTTCTTT.

The chain recombines TRBV7-6 with TRBJ2-5; TRBD1 aligns across 11 bases. This CDR3 is built from 16 residues. J was trimmed by 1 base and V by 2 bases; bases with no gene match: 3. Per the germline V gene, CDR1 is SGHVS and CDR2 is FNYEAQ. This chain's CDR3 is CASSLIGTGGQETQYF. CDR3 nucleotide sequence: TGTGCCAGCAGCTTAATTGGGACAGGGGGCCAAGAGACCCAGTACTTC.

The gene calls are TRBV6-6 and TRBJ2-7; TRBD2 matches 9 bases. The CDR3 consists of 15 residues. V dropped 4 bases and J dropped 3; count of bases not matched to a gene: 7. CDR1 is MNHNY and CDR2 is SVGAGI in the germline V gene (reference sequence). CDR3 bases: TGTGCCAGCAGTTCGGTTCTAGCGGGGTTCTACGAGCAGTACTTC. Translating it yields CASSSVLAGFYEQYF.

The chain carries TRBV30 and TRBJ1-2; a possible D gene is TRBD1 (5 bases). CDR3 length equals 14 residues. V was shortened by 3 bases and J by 0 bases, with 11 bases between the two germline ends. Germline-derived CDR1 and CDR2 are GTSNPN and SVGIG (reference sequence). CDR3 nucleotides: TGTGCCTGGAGCGGGGGTGGGTCTAACTATGGCTACACCTTC. This translates into CAWSGGGSNYGYTF.

J is TRBJ1-4 and V is TRBV9; D not resolved. Trimming removed 4 bases from V and 7 bases from J, with 17 bases in between. The V gene's germline CDR1 is SGDLS and CDR2 YYNGEE. The CDR3 is 15 amino acids. CDR3 bases: TGTGCCAGCAGCATAGGAGGGTCGGGCGTTGAAAAACTGTTTTTT. It translates to CASSIGGSGVEKLFF.

J is TRBJ2-7 and V is TRBV4-1, with D possibly being TRBD2 (6 bases). CDR1 MGHRA and CDR2 YSYEKL come from the germline V gene. The V and J ends lost 8 bases and 2 bases respectively, with 19 bases between them. The CDR3 extends over 15 amino acids. CDR3 nucleotide sequence: TGCGCCAGCCGGTGGCAGTTGGAGGGGACCTACGAGCAGTACTTC. It yields the protein CASRWQLEGTYEQYF.

The chain links TRBV27 to TRBJ1-1, with D tentatively TRBD1 (5 bases). Germline V lookup: CDR1 MNHEY, CDR2 SMNVEV (reference sequence). This CDR3 is built from 13 residues. V lost 4 bases to trimming and J lost 3 bases, with 9 bases between them. CDR3 region: CASSWEGDTEAFF. The CDR3 DNA sequence: TGTGCCAGCAGTTGGGAAGGGGACACTGAAGCTTTCTTT.

This chain connects TRBV7-9 to TRBJ2-1; D possibly corresponds to TRBD2 (5 bases). V was trimmed by 4 bases and J by 6 bases, leaving 16 bases between them. The CDR3 covers 15 residues. Germline values: CDR1 SEHNR, CDR2 FQNEAQ (reference sequence). The CDR3 sequence: CASSSLSGRGNEQFF. Here the CDR3 DNA reads TGTGCCAGCAGCTCTCTCAGCGGCCGAGGCAATGAGCAGTTCTTC.

The chain uses TRBV9 and TRBJ2-2; TRBD1 matches 9 bases. CDR1 is SGDLS, CDR2 YYNGEE, per germline. The CDR3 is 15 amino acids. V lost 4 bases and J lost 7; bases outside the gene matches: 8. Written as DNA, the CDR3 is TGTGCCAGCAGCCCAACAGGGGGCCGGGTCGGGGAGCTGTTTTTT. Its protein is CASSPTGGRVGELFF.

J is TRBJ1-1 and V is TRBV2; no reliable D call. The CDR3 has 13 amino acids. Germline V lookup: CDR1 SNHLY, CDR2 FYNNEI. V lost 7 bases to trimming and J lost 1 base, with 10 bases between them. The CDR3 here is CASMRAPNTEAFF. CDR3 nucleotide sequence: TGTGCCAGCATGAGGGCCCCGAACACTGAAGCTTTCTTT.

V and J are TRBV7-2 and TRBJ2-7; 16 bases map to TRBD2. Germline V CDR1 and CDR2: SGHTA, FQGNSA. V trimming: 4 bases; J trimming: 2 bases; junction bases outside the gene matches: 2. CDR3 length equals 16 residues. Written as DNA, the CDR3 is TGTGCCAGCAGCTCGGGACTAGCGGGGGGGACCTACGAGCAGTACTTC. It encodes CASSSGLAGGTYEQYF.

This chain connects TRBV2 to TRBJ1-5; 9 bases agree with TRBD1. This CDR3 spans 15 amino acids. Germline loops: CDR1 SNHLY, CDR2 FYNNEI. Trimming at V came to 6 bases and at J to 1 base, leaving 4 bases not matched to a gene. The DNA of the CDR3 is TGTGCCAGCAGGGGGGACAGGGAAAGCAATCAGCCCCAGCATTTT. Residues: CASRGDRESNQPQHF.

The chain joins TRBV6-5 to TRBJ1-2; 7 bases agree with TRBD1. The V segment lost 6 bases and the J segment 5 bases; nucleotides outside the gene matches: 3. Germline V gene lookup returns CDR1 MNHEY and CDR2 SVGAGI. This CDR3 contains 12 residues. The CDR3 DNA is TGTGCCAGCAGGAAGGGACAGTATGGCTACACCTTC. Translation gives CASRKGQYGYTF.